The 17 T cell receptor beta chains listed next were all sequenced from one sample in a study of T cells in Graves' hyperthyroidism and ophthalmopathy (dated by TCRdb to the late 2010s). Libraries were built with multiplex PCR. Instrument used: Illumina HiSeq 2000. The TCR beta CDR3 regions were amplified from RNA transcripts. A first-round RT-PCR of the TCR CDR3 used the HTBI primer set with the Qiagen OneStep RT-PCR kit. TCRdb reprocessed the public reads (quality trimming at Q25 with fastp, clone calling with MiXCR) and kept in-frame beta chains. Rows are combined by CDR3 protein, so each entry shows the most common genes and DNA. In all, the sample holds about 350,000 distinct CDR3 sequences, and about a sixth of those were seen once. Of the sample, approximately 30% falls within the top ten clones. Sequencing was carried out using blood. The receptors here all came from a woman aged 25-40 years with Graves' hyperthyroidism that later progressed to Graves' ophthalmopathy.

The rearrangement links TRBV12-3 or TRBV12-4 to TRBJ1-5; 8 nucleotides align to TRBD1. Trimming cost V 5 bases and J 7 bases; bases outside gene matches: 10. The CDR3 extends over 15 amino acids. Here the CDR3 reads CASSGDGQGIQPQHF. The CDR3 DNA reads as TGTGCCAGCAGTGGGGATGGACAGGGTATACAGCCCCAGCATTTT.

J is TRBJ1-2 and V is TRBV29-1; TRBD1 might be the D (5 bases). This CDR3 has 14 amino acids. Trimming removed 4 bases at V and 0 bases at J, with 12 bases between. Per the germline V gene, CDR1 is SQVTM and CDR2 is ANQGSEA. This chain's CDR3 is CSVAGETANYGYTF. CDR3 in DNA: TGCAGCGTTGCTGGGGAGACAGCTAACTATGGCTACACCTTC.

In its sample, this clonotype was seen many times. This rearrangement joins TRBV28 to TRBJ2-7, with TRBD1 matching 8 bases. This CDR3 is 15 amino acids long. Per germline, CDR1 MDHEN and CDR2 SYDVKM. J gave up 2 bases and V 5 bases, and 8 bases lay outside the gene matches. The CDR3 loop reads CASSIGQGITYEQYF. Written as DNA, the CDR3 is TGTGCCAGCAGTATCGGACAGGGTATAACCTACGAGCAGTACTTC.

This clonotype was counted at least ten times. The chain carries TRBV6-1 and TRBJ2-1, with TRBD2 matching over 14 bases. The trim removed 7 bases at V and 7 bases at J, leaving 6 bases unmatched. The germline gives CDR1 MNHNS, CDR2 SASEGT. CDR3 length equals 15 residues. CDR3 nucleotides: TGTGCCAGCAAGACTAGCGGGAGGGCCAAGAATGAGCAGTTCTTC. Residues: CASKTSGRAKNEQFF.

CDR3 sequence (DNA): TGCAGTGCTAGATATGGGGAGGGAGGGCTAGCGAATGGAGATACGCAGTATTTT. Its protein product is CSARYGEGGLANGDTQYF. This chain connects TRBV20-1 to TRBJ2-3; TRBD2 agrees at 7 bases. This CDR3 has 18 residues. Germline V gene lookup returns CDR1 DFQATT and CDR2 SNEGSKA (reference sequence). Unmatched junction bases numbered 19, after V lost 2 bases and J lost 5 bases.

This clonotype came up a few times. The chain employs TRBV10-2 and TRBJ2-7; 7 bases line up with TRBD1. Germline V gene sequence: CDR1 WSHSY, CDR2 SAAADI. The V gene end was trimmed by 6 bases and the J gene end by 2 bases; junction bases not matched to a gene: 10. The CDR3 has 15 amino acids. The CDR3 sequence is CASSVVRDRAYEQYF. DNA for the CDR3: TGCGCCAGCAGCGTTGTCCGGGACAGAGCCTACGAGCAGTACTTC.

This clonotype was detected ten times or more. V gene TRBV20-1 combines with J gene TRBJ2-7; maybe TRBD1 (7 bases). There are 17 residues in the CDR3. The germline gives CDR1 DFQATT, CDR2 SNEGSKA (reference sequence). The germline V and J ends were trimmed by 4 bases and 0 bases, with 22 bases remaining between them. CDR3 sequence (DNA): TGCAGTGCTATGAAGCATCAGGGGGGACTTCCCTCCTACGAGCAGTACTTC. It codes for CSAMKHQGGLPSYEQYF.

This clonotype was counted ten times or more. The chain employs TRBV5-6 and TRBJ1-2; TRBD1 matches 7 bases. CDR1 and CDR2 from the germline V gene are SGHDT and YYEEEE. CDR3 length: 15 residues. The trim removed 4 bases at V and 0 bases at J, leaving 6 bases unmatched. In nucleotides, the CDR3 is TGTGCCAGCAGCCTGCCGGGGACAGCTAACTATGGCTACACCTTC. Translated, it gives CASSLPGTANYGYTF.

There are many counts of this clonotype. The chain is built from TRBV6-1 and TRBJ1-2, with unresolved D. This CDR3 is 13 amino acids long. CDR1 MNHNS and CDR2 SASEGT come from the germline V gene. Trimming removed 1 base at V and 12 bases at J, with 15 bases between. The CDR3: CASSEVNEGSDTF. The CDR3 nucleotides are TGTGCCAGCAGTGAAGTAAACGAGGGTAGCGACACCTTC.

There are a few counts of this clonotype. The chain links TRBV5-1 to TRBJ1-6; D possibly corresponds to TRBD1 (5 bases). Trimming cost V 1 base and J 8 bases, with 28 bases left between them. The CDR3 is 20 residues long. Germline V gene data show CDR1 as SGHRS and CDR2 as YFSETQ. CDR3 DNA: TGCGCCAGCAGCTTGTGGGGGATGACGTCAGGGTTCGGGAAAGATTCACCCCTCCACTTT. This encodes CASSLWGMTSGFGKDSPLHF.

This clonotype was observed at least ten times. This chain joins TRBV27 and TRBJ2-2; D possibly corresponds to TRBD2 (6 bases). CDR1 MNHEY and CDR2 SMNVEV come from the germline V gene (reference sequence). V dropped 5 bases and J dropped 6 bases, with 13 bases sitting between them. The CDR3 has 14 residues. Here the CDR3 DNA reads TGTGCCAGCAGTCCCTCTACGGGGGCCGGGGAGCTGTTTTTT. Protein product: CASSPSTGAGELFF.

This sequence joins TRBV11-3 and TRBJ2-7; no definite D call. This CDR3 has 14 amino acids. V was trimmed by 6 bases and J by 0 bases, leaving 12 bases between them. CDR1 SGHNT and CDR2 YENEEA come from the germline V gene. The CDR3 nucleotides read TGTGCCAGCAGGACTGGAGCCAGCTCCTACGAGCAGTACGTC. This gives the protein CASRTGASSYEQYV.

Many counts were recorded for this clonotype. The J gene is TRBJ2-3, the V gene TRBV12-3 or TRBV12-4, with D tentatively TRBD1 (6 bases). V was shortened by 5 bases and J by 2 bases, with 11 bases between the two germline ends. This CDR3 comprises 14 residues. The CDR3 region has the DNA TGTGCCAGCAGTGAGACAGGCCCCACAGATACGCAGTATTTT. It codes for CASSETGPTDTQYF.

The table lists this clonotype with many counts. CDR3 loop: CASSLSRTGVEQYF. The CDR3 coding sequence is TGTGCCAGCAGTTTATCCAGGACAGGGGTTGAGCAGTACTTC. The chain is built from TRBV27 and TRBJ2-7; 9 bases are a match to TRBD1. Germline loops: CDR1 MNHEY, CDR2 SMNVEV (reference sequence). Losses at the gene ends were 0 bases for V and 7 bases for J; bases not matched to a gene: 4. This CDR3 contains 14 residues.

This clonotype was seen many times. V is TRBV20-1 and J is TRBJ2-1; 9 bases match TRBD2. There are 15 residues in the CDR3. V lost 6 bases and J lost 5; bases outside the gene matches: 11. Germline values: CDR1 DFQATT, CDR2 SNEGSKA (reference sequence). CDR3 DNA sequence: TGCAGTGCCATAGAGGTAGCGGGAGACCACAATGAGCAGTTCTTC. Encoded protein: CSAIEVAGDHNEQFF.

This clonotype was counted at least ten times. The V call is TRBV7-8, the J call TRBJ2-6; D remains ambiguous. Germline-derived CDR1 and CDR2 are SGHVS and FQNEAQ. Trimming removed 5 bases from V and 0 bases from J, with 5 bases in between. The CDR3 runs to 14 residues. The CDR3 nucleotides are TGTGCCAGCAGCACGGACTCTGGGGCCAACGTCCTGACTTTC. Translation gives CASSTDSGANVLTF.

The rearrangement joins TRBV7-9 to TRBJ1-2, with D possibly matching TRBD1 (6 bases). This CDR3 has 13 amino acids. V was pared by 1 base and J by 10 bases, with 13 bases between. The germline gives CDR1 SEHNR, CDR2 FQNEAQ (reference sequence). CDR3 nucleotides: TGTGCCAGCAGCTTAGAGGTACAGGGTTTCTACACCTTC. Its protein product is CASSLEVQGFYTF.